Detailed here is one TCR beta chain. What it recognizes is unknown. Trimming removed 5 bases at V and 5 bases at J, with 15 bases between. The CDR3 extends over 15 amino acids. Germline assignment: CDR1 LGHNA and CDR2 YNFKEQ. The sample comes from a study of cytomegalovirus exposure and HLA in healthy donors. Study-wide context: Most donors, 81% of a few hundred genotyped, fell in the Caucasian-associated ancestry cluster. Overall study findings and caveats: Clonal expansion was found to be greater in HLA-associated TCR beta chains than in equally common others in a later analysis. Solely CMV serostatus was available to characterize immune exposure. In a later analysis, CMV-associated beta chains were mostly HLA-associated, it appeared.

The PCR was carried out with 60 Vbeta primers and 13 Jbeta primers. TCRdb keeps only in-frame clones here, not all; method: immunoSEQ multiplex PCR. This table has around 94,000 clones, 70% to 85% appearing once. The genes are TRBV4-2 and TRBJ1-4, with D maybe TRBD1 (5 bases). Sequenced material: PBMCs. This TCR came from a human donor in good health. CDR3 coding DNA: TGTGCCAGCAGCATAGAGCCAGGGAGGAATGAAAAACTGTTTTTT. It is translated as CASSIEPGRNEKLFF.